This T cell receptor beta chain originates from a study of cytomegalovirus exposure and HLA in healthy donors. Study-wide points: TCR beta sequences numbering roughly 18,000 were associated with HLA alleles at 0.05 false discovery rate in a later analysis. Previous analysis showed most TCR beta V segments were productive about 87% or about 30% of the time. In a later analysis, TCR beta V- and J-gene trimming was associated with a missense DCLRE1C variant.

V was clipped by 1 base and J by 8 bases, with 17 bases between them. Germline V gene data show CDR1 as KGHSH and CDR2 as LQKENI. The CDR3 is made up of 16 amino acids. Concerning this clone itself: Its target is not known.

Primers included in the PCR were 60 Vbeta and 13 Jbeta primers. Using immunoSEQ multiplex PCR, the repertoire was profiled, and TCRdb retains in-frame clones only, with some absent. The sample lists around 240,000 clones; around 76% were seen once. This receptor was obtained from a woman aged 40 to 49 in good health and CMV-seropositive. The sequencing input was PBMCs. The chain has TRBV18 and TRBJ1-4; D not certain. The CDR3 DNA reads TGTGCCAGCTCACCACAGGATCAGGTGCCATTCGAAAAACTGTTTTTT. Its protein product is CASSPQDQVPFEKLFF.